This entry features one T cell receptor beta chain sequence. In the source study's methods: Reference gene primer amplification gave nucleated cell count estimates. Sequencing used immunoSEQ multiplex PCR; TCRdb keeps in-frame clones, though not all of them. From that table come the V and J calls and clone size; the DNA was used to work out D and trimming. The repertoire holds 65,000 to 95,000 clones, with about 90% as singletons. With 3 bases clipped from V and 2 bases from J, the junction kept 3 bases outside the gene matches. This CDR3 comprises 15 residues. Germline-derived CDR1 and CDR2 are KGHSH and LQKENI. These data originate in a study of blood T cell repertoires in COVID-19. Study context: The samples span acute and convalescent COVID-19 from the United States, Italy and Spain. In each case, the material was cDNA or gDNA derived from T cells, B-cell-depleted T cells, or PBMCs.

The gene calls are TRBV18 and TRBJ1-5; 8 positions agree with TRBD1. Sequenced material: peripheral blood. This TCR was sampled from a man aged 45 to 65 with active COVID-19. Written as DNA, the CDR3 is TGTGCCAGCTCACCTACGGGACAGGGCAATCAGCCCCAGCATTTT. Translation: CASSPTGQGNQPQHF.